A selection of T cell receptor beta chains follows, all from one sample in a study of blood T cell repertoires in COVID-19. Profiled with immunoSEQ multiplex PCR; TCRdb holds only in-frame clones, not every one. The sample consists of about 80,000 clones, around 89% of them appearing once. The specimen sequenced was peripheral blood. These receptors all stem from a woman at least 80 years old with active or convalescent COVID-19. The conserved cysteine and the conserved F or W are not part of the CDR3 here. Expanded clones are given a class, and other clones once, few, many or no size at all.

TRBJ2-1 | . | TRBV29-1 | SVLGLAGGGEQF
TRBJ1-2 | once | TRBV5-4 | ASSLQDRPNYGYT
TRBJ2-1 | . | TRBV7-3 | ASSFGQGSDEQF
TRBJ1-5 | . | TRBV27 | ASSSPGLRWAKPQH
TRBJ2-7 | . | TRBV28 | ASSLLSKRREQY
TRBJ1-1 | . | TRBV28 | ASSLPSTEAF
TRBJ2-7 | . | TRBV7-2 | ASSPHRGASYEQY
TRBJ1-3 | . | TRBV7-2 | ASSLLGVSGNTIY
TRBJ2-1 | few | TRBV5-4 | ASRRDRGLYNEQF
TRBJ2-1 | . | TRBV5-1 | ASSLARVTSGYDEQF
TRBJ2-2 | . | TRBV3-1/TRBV3-2 | ASSYRQGANTGELF
TRBJ1-5 | few | TRBV19 | ASSSETGFPLSNQPQH
TRBJ2-7 | . | TRBV25-1 | ASSERGNEQY
TRBJ1-6 | once | TRBV25-1 | ASRAGARVNSPLH
TRBJ2-7 | once | TRBV4-3 | ASSQVRGRTYEQY
TRBJ1-2 | . | TRBV6-6 | ASNGQGEEGYT